This T cell receptor (beta chain) comes out of a study of T cell responses to AZD1222 COVID-19 vaccine. Findings and caveats of the study: Among AZD1222 vaccinees, only six or seven were seropositive at baseline. Rises in breadth and depth of Spike-specific TCRs came after two AZD1222 doses.

About this clone itself: No antigen is known for it.

The CDR3 extends over 17 amino acids. Looked up from germline, CDR1 is LNHDA and CDR2 is SQIVND (reference sequence). Trimming removed 9 bases at V and 6 bases at J, with 29 bases between. Profiling relied on immunoSEQ multiplex PCR, and the TCRdb table lists in-frame clones only, not all of them. Here the sample spans about 130,000 clones, roughly 93% being singletons. This sequence originates from an adult who received the AZD1222 COVID-19 vaccine. The rearrangement links TRBV19 to TRBJ1-2; D gene ambiguous. The material sequenced was peripheral blood, taken 28 days after the second AZD1222 dose. CDR3 amino acids: CASPIGERPCFRDGYTF. In DNA, the CDR3 is TGTGCCAGCCCTATTGGGGAGCGCCCCTGTTTCCGTGATGGCTACACCTTC.